A few counts support the clone carrying this TCR beta chain. Its antigen remains unknown. The gene symbols are mouse symbols. The read ends 4 residues before the CDR3 terminus; that terminus is restored from the germline J gene. Combined cutaneous lymph node cells underwent sorting by CD4, CD8alpha, NKG2D, NKG2ACE and additional markers. This specimen comes from a study of CD8+ T cells in alopecia areata. Across the study: Female C3H/HeJ mice aged roughly 6-10 weeks received skin from roughly 6-13-month-old C3H/HeJ donors with spontaneous alopecia. Study-wide findings and caveats: Alphabeta T cells residing in normal skin are also sequenced in scalp samples. Lesional scalp displayed greater clonality than normal scalp, most notably in alopecia totalis/universalis. Against the mouse data, patients shared TCRs less clearly, possibly for HLA reasons.

Following extraction, RNA underwent reverse transcription to cDNA, which served as the sequencing template. Assay used: immunoSEQ multiplex PCR; TCRdb lists only in-frame clones, some missing. This sample comprises about 270,000 clones, none seen once only. CDR1 NNHNN and CDR2 SYGAGS come from the germline V gene (reference sequence). The CDR3 is 13 residues long. Sequencing used CD4+ T cells sorted from a lymph node. J is TRBJ2-3 and V is TRBV13-2, with TRBD1 matching 7 bases. The source of this sequence is a C3H/HeJ mouse with alopecia areata. MHC haplotype: H2-k. This CDR3 reads CASGTGAGETLYF. Partial CDR3 DNA: TGTGCCAGCGGCACAGGGGCGGGAGAA.